A selection of T cell receptor beta chains follows, all from one sample in a study of human thymus T cells. TCRdb's copy holds only in-frame clones and misses some; the assay was immunoSEQ multiplex PCR. Of 86,000 or so clones in the sample, roughly 97% were seen once. Sequenced: thymus tissue. The receptors shown here come from a boy less than two years old with a congenital heart defect but otherwise immunologically healthy. Each CDR3 is given with its conserved first and last residue. The D gene is left open where the match is weak. Clone size is shown for a subset of rows, as once, few, many or a class of expanded clone.

>TRBJ2-7|TRBD1|TRBV27|-
CASSSTGETPYEQYF
TGTGCCAGCAGTTCGACAGGGGAGACACCCTACGAGCAGTACTTC
>TRBJ2-7|-|TRBV27|-
CASMTAPVQGQYTYEQYF
TGTGCCAGCATGACGGCCCCGGTTCAGGGCCAATATACCTACGAGCAGTACTTC
>TRBJ2-5|-|TRBV7-2|-
CASSLKSSASSETQYF
TGTGCCAGCAGCTTAAAATCCTCGGCTAGCTCAGAGACCCAGTACTTC
>TRBJ1-4|TRBD1|TRBV6-5|-
CASSFDRVGEKLFF
TGTGCCAGCAGTTTCGACAGGGTGGGGGAAAAACTGTTTTTT
>TRBJ2-3|TRBD2|TRBV27|once
CASSLSVPRESTDTQYF
TGTGCCAGCAGTTTATCGGTTCCGCGGGAGAGCACAGATACGCAGTATTTT
>TRBJ2-5|-|TRBV11-2|-
CASSPSAGQETQYF
TGTGCCAGCAGCCCCAGCGCCGGGCAAGAGACCCAGTACTTC
>TRBJ1-1|-|TRBV6-5|-
CASIQFRTENTEAFF
TGTGCCAGTATACAATTCCGGACAGAGAACACTGAAGCTTTCTTT
>TRBJ1-1|-|TRBV9|-
CASSPTPNRSCTEAFF
TGTGCCAGCAGCCCAACCCCCAACCGCTCCTGCACTGAAGCTTTCTTT
>TRBJ2-3|-|TRBV4-1|-
CASSLLRDTQYF
TGCGCCAGCAGCCTTCTTCGCGATACGCAGTATTTT
>TRBJ2-3|-|TRBV4-3|-
CASSQDAGGAILDTQYF
TGCGCCAGCAGCCAAGATGCTGGCGGGGCGATACTAGATACGCAGTATTTT
>TRBJ2-7|TRBD1|TRBV2|-
CASSEDRYGQYF
TGTGCCAGCAGTGAGGACAGGTACGGGCAGTACTTC
>TRBJ1-2|TRBD1|TRBV6-5|-
CASRGGQGARDGYTF
TGTGCCAGCAGGGGGGGACAGGGGGCGCGGGATGGCTACACCTTC
>TRBJ1-1|-|TRBV6-5|-
CASSYAGLNTEAFF
TGTGCCAGCAGTTACGCAGGGTTGAACACTGAAGCTTTCTTT
>TRBJ1-1|TRBD1|TRBV6-4|-
CASGRGQGVVDTEAFF
TGTGCCAGCGGGAGGGGACAGGGGGTAGTAGACACTGAAGCTTTCTTT
>TRBJ2-5|TRBD1|TRBV28|-
CASSFLARQGAERPQYF
TGTGCCAGCAGTTTCCTCGCGAGACAGGGGGCGGAGAGACCCCAGTACTTC
>TRBJ1-3|-|TRBV29-1|once
CSVGAGSSGNTIYF
TGCAGCGTTGGGGCAGGCAGCTCTGGAAACACCATATATTTT
>TRBJ2-7|-|TRBV6-5|-
CASSFGQSYEQYF
TGTGCCAGCAGTTTCGGACAGTCCTACGAGCAGTACTTC
>TRBJ2-5|-|TRBV4-2|-
CASSQEASQETQYF
TGTGCCAGCAGCCAGGAGGCGAGCCAAGAGACCCAGTACTTC
>TRBJ1-1|TRBD1|TRBV6-5|-
CASSTGVNTEAFF
TGTGCCAGCAGTACAGGGGTGAACACTGAAGCTTTCTTT
>TRBJ2-3|TRBD2|TRBV5-6|-
CASSWGLADVFTDTQYF
TGTGCCAGCAGCTGGGGACTAGCGGACGTTTTCACAGATACGCAGTATTTT
>TRBJ2-5|-|TRBV27|-
CASSLYPGERETQYF
TGTGCCAGCAGTTTATATCCGGGGGAGCGGGAGACCCAGTACTTC
>TRBJ1-2|-|TRBV27|-
CASSLRGREVYGYTF
TGTGCCAGCAGTTTAAGAGGCAGGGAGGTCTATGGCTACACCTTC
>TRBJ1-2|TRBD1|TRBV4-1|-
CASSQSRSSDDRGNGYTF
TGCGCCAGCAGCCAATCACGATCATCGGATGACAGGGGGAATGGCTACACCTTC
>TRBJ1-5|TRBD1|TRBV6-1|-
CASSERTGGTNSNQPQHF
TGTGCCAGCAGTGAGAGGACAGGGGGCACAAATAGCAATCAGCCTCAGCATTTT
>TRBJ2-2|TRBD2|TRBV10-2|-
CASSRLAGNTGELFF
TGCGCCAGCAGTCGACTAGCGGGGAACACCGGGGAGCTGTTTTTT
>TRBJ1-1|-|TRBV11-2|once
CASSLVARGNTEAFF
TGTGCCAGCAGCTTAGTAGCAAGGGGGAACACTGAAGCTTTCTTT
>TRBJ2-2|-|TRBV10-3|-
CAISDWRGNTGELFF
TGTGCCATCAGTGATTGGCGGGGGAACACCGGGGAGCTGTTTTTT
>TRBJ2-3|TRBD1|TRBV30|-
CAWSEMGQGVFTDTQYF
TGTGCCTGGAGTGAGATGGGACAGGGCGTATTCACAGATACGCAGTATTTT
>TRBJ1-4|-|TRBV15|once
CATSSHYGGTNEKLFF
TGTGCCACCAGCAGCCACTACGGGGGGACTAATGAAAAACTGTTTTTT
>TRBJ1-1|TRBD1|TRBV2|-
CASSEAGDRINTEAFF
TGTGCCAGCAGTGAAGCAGGGGACAGGATAAACACTGAAGCTTTCTTT
>TRBJ2-6|-|TRBV6-1|-
CASSEEFSDRYLLNWANVLTF
TGTGCCAGCAGTGAAGAATTCTCGGACAGATACTTGTTGAACTGGGCCAACGTCCTGACTTTC
>TRBJ2-3|-|TRBV6-5|-
CASSSRGGDTQYF
TGTGCCAGCAGCTCCAGGGGAGGTGATACGCAGTATTTT
>TRBJ2-1|-|TRBV14|-
CASSQGRWDGSSYNEQFF
TGTGCCAGCAGCCAAGGGAGGTGGGACGGGAGCTCCTACAATGAGCAGTTCTTC
>TRBJ2-3|TRBD2|TRBV10-3|-
CASSPGTSGDTQYF
TGTGCCTCCTCCCCTGGGACTAGCGGAGATACGCAGTATTTT